The 5 T cell receptor beta chains reported below all come from one sample, sequenced in a study of shared clonotypes between healthy human individuals. Using immunoSEQ multiplex PCR, the repertoire was profiled, and TCRdb retains in-frame clones only, with some absent. The sample records some 450,000 clones, approximately 77% being singletons. Sequencing was carried out using PBMCs. The receptors were sampled from a woman aged 35 to 49 in good health. Some clones in this sample may be carry-over from other donors' samples.

Details on this clone: One base separates it from a far larger clone, so it is likely a read error. J is TRBJ2-7 and V is TRBV5-3; TRBD2 matches 10 bases. TRBV5-3 is filed as an ORF, its function uncertain. The CDR3 covers 15 residues. The CDR3 loop reads CAGSLAPGTSVPWPF. The CDR3 DNA is TGTGCCGGAAGCTTGGCCCCCGGGACTAGCGTACCCTGGCCCTTC.

This sequence joins TRBV2 and TRBJ1-1, with a possible D match to TRBD1 (5 bases). The CDR3 is 12 residues long. Germline CDR1 and CDR2: SNHLY and FYNNEI. Trimming left V 5 bases short and J 7 bases short, with 11 bases between. CDR3 sequence reads: CASSRDRFEAFF. CDR3 DNA: TGTGCCAGCAGTCGGGACCGATTTGAAGCTTTCTTT.

The chain uses TRBV18 and TRBJ2-7; tentative D call: TRBD1 (6 bases). The CDR3 contains 13 residues. The germline CDR1 and CDR2 sequences are KGHSH and LQKENI. The V and J ends lost 5 bases and 1 base respectively, with 9 bases between them. DNA of the CDR3: TGTGCCAGCTCAAGACAGGTGTCCTACGAGCAGTACTTC. This gives the protein CASSRQVSYEQYF.

The J gene is TRBJ2-1, the V gene TRBV9; 8 nucleotides match TRBD2. With V trimmed by 1 base and J by 10 bases, 16 bases remained unmatched. This CDR3 is built from 17 residues. Looked up from germline, CDR1 is SGDLS and CDR2 is YYNGEE. The CDR3 sequence: CASSVTLPGTRGHEQFF. The CDR3, as DNA: TGTGCCAGCAGCGTAACTTTACCCGGGACTAGGGGTCACGAGCAGTTCTTC.

The gene calls are TRBV2 and TRBJ1-5; TRBD1 matches 7 bases. V was pared by 2 bases and J by 5 bases, with 3 bases of the junction left unmatched. The CDR3 sequence is 14 residues long. The germline CDR1 and CDR2 sequences are SNHLY and FYNNEI. The CDR3 DNA sequence: TGTGCCAGCAGTGAAAACAGGGGCCATCAGCCCCAGCATTTT. Its translation is CASSENRGHQPQHF.